The TCR beta chain described here comes from a study of response to subunit inactivated influenza vaccine. TCRdb reprocessed the RT-PCR reads with MiXCR, giving one entry per CDR3 protein. The sample lists just under 550,000 distinct CDR3 sequences; around 25% were seen once. Separately, the same data were catalogued under a study of T cells expressing NK-cell markers. According to that study: The cDNA for TCR beta came from 5'RACE template switching with UMIs. Investigators obtained TCR beta repertoires from sorted CD3+CD56+NKG2C+, CD3+CD56+NKG2C- and CD3+CD56-NKG2C+ T cells. HCMV seropositivity characterized most of the eight sequenced donors, and seronegativity one. Top CD8+ clonotypes included the dominant CD3+CD56+NKG2C+ clonotypes in roughly 6 donors.

The origin of this receptor is a man in his fifties who received an inactivated influenza vaccine. Here the sequenced sample was CD4+ T cells sorted from PBMCs, taken 12 days after vaccination.

In DNA form, the CDR3 reads TGCAGTGCTAGAGACTATTTCACAGATACGCAGTATTTT. Residues: CSARDYFTDTQYF. The chain recombines TRBV20-1 with TRBJ2-3; D gene unclear. Germline values: CDR1 DFQATT, CDR2 SNEGSKA (reference sequence). Trimming shortened V by 0 bases and J by 2 bases, and 6 bases separated the two germline ends. The CDR3 has 13 residues.